This T cell receptor (beta chain) was documented in a study of regulatory T cells in long-lasting Graves disease. There are 18 residues in the CDR3. Trimming removed 6 bases from V and 0 bases from J, with 23 bases in between. Germline values: CDR1 SGHRS, CDR2 YFSETQ. Time point here: newly diagnosed GD, antithyroid drugs for less than 3 months. Following extraction of RNA from PBMCs, that RNA was used to make the TCR library. This clonotype was found many times. Building the TCR beta libraries relied on iRepertoire HTBI primers, and CDR3 regions underwent Arm-PCR. A single record per CDR3 protein comes from TCRdb applying MiXCR to the multiplex PCR reads. This sample yields roughly 560,000 distinct CDR3 sequences, of which about 16% are seen a single time; roughly 25% belongs to the top ten. These data were likewise used in another study, on T cells in Graves' hyperthyroidism and ophthalmopathy.

The gene calls are TRBV5-1 and TRBJ2-3; D unresolved. The source is a middle-aged woman with Graves disease. Here the sequenced sample was peripheral blood mononuclear cells (PBMCs), taken at new diagnosis, from a patient treated with antithyroid drugs. CDR3 sequence (DNA): TGCGCCAGCATCCGTCCCGACCCCACCAAGGGAAGCACAGATACGCAGTATTTT. Its translation is CASIRPDPTKGSTDTQYF.